This paragraph reports one T cell receptor (beta chain). This record comes from a study of shared clonotypes between healthy human individuals. Sequenced by immunoSEQ multiplex PCR; TCRdb stores in-frame clones only, minus some. The table records 2 million to 2.5 million clones, 92% of them present only once. The CDR3 runs to 11 residues. V lost 7 bases and J 7 bases, leaving 10 bases between the germline ends. Germline-derived CDR1 and CDR2 are MNHEY and SVGAGI. Sequences were obtained from naive CD4+ T cells from PBMCs. Subset described: CD45RA+ positively selected. The clonotype comes from a young man in good health. Some clones in this sample may be carry-over from other donors' samples. The chain uses TRBV6-5 and TRBJ2-5; D call uncertain. The chain's CDR3 is CASTKGVTQYF. CDR3 in DNA: TGTGCCAGCACTAAGGGTGTGACCCAGTACTTC.